These 21 T cell receptor beta chains came from one sample sequenced in a study of blood T cell repertoires in COVID-19. Libraries were prepared by immunoSEQ multiplex PCR; TCRdb keeps only in-frame clonotypes and omits some of them. The sample contains tens of thousands of clones, just under 85% of which appear only once. The sequencing input was peripheral blood. These receptors all come from a man in his sixties or seventies with acute or convalescent COVID-19.

The V gene is TRBV6-2 or TRBV6-3, the J gene TRBJ2-7, with 7 bases matching TRBD2. Per the germline V gene, CDR1 is MNHEY and CDR2 is SVGEGT. This CDR3 contains 13 residues. V shed 0 bases and J 5 bases; nucleotides not matched to a gene: 1. The CDR3 spells CASSYSAGNEQYF. Here the CDR3 DNA reads TGTGCCAGCAGTTACTCAGCGGGGAACGAGCAGTACTTC.

The CDR3 loop reads CASSPTGGSSYGYTF. The CDR3 nucleotides read TGTGCCAGCAGTCCGACAGGGGGTTCTAGCTATGGCTACACCTTC. The J gene is TRBJ1-2, the V gene TRBV2, with 9 positions matching TRBD1. The V segment lost 5 bases and the J segment 4 bases; nucleotides outside the gene matches: 8. In germline, CDR1 is SNHLY, CDR2 FYNNEI. This CDR3 has 15 amino acids.

The J gene is TRBJ2-7, the V gene TRBV6-2 or TRBV6-3, with D possibly TRBD2 on 6 matching bases. The CDR3 extends over 15 amino acids. Between the trimmed V and J ends, which lost 5 bases and 6 bases, there was a span of 20 bases. Germline V gene data show CDR1 as MNHEY and CDR2 as SVGEGT. The CDR3 loop reads CASSPLGGGRLEQYF. For the CDR3, the DNA is TGTGCCAGCAGTCCCCTGGGTGGAGGGAGACTCGAGCAGTACTTC.

The DNA for the CDR3 is TGTGCCATCAAGGCGCAGGGTAACACCGGGGAGCTGTTTTTT. Its protein is CAIKAQGNTGELFF. The rearrangement links TRBV10-3 to TRBJ2-2; D is possibly TRBD1 (5 bases). Looked up from germline, CDR1 is ENHRY and CDR2 is SYGVKD. Trimming stripped 7 bases from V and 2 bases from J, with 11 bases between. The CDR3 sequence is 14 residues long.

J is TRBJ1-6 and V is TRBV4-1; D is unclear. From germline, CDR1 is MGHRA and CDR2 YSYEKL. V was clipped by 0 bases and J by 14 bases, with 17 bases between them. CDR3 length equals 15 residues. The CDR3 reads CASSQEAARETSLHF. The CDR3 DNA is TGCGCCAGCAGCCAAGAAGCAGCCCGGGAAACGTCCCTCCACTTT.

This chain uses TRBV5-6 with TRBJ2-1; D possibly corresponds to TRBD2 (5 bases). Trimming stripped 4 bases from V and 4 bases from J, with 15 bases between. CDR1 and CDR2 from the germline V gene are SGHDT and YYEEEE. CDR3 length: 15 residues. DNA of the CDR3: TGTGCCAGCAGCACAGTGGAGGTTGGGTACAATGAGCAGTTCTTC. Translated: CASSTVEVGYNEQFF.

The V call is TRBV9, the J call TRBJ2-7; possible D gene TRBD2, 5 bases. This CDR3 has 16 residues. V shed 1 base and J shed 2 bases, with 16 bases lying between them. Germline assignment: CDR1 SGDLS and CDR2 YYNGEE. CDR3 residues: CASSVSSGVGPYEQYF. The CDR3 DNA follows: TGTGCCAGCAGCGTAAGCTCCGGGGTTGGCCCCTACGAGCAGTACTTC.

The chain joins TRBV6-5 to TRBJ2-1; the D gene is possibly TRBD2 (7 bases). The CDR3 extends over 14 amino acids. Trimming took off 5 bases at V and 8 bases at J, with 16 bases between the two ends. Germline CDR1 and CDR2: MNHEY and SVGAGI. The CDR3, as DNA: TGTGCCAGCAGTAACAGGGAGGGGGAGGATGAGCAGTTCTTC. Amino acid sequence: CASSNREGEDEQFF.

The chain has TRBV5-1 and TRBJ2-6; 7 bases map to TRBD1. The CDR3 contains 18 residues. V lost 0 bases to trimming and J lost 4 bases; unmatched junction nucleotides: 10. The germline V gene encodes CDR1 SGHRS and CDR2 YFSETQ. The CDR3 DNA follows: TGCGCCAGCAGCTTGGTCGGAACAGGGGCGTCGGGGGCCAACGTCCTGACTTTC. Its translation: CASSLVGTGASGANVLTF.

The chain links TRBV2 to TRBJ1-6; unclear D gene. Germline CDR1 SNHLY, CDR2 FYNNEI. The V gene lost 4 bases and the J gene lost 6 bases, with 13 bases spanning the gap. CDR3 size: 15 residues. CDR3 bases: TGTGCCAGCAGTGTGCTAGACTTGGGTAATTCACCCCTCCACTTT. This translates into CASSVLDLGNSPLHF.

V and J are TRBV15 and TRBJ1-6; weak D call: TRBD1 (6 bases). The CDR3 has 16 amino acids. Germline CDR1 and CDR2: LNHNV and YYDKDF (reference sequence). V lost 1 base and J 7 bases, leaving 14 bases between the germline ends. The CDR3: CATSRVGQGQNSPLHF. DNA of the CDR3: TGTGCCACCAGCAGAGTCGGGCAGGGACAAAATTCACCCCTCCACTTT.

This clone occurred once. This chain uses TRBV5-4 with TRBJ1-1; 7 bases align to TRBD1. The CDR3 is 16 amino acids. Germline CDR1 SGHNT, CDR2 YYREEE (reference sequence). With 4 bases clipped from V and 3 bases from J, the junction kept 12 bases outside the gene matches. The CDR3 is CASSLGGTELYTEAFF. The CDR3 DNA follows: TGTGCCAGCAGCCTGGGTGGGACAGAGCTTTACACTGAAGCTTTCTTT.

V and J are TRBV19 and TRBJ1-4; D is ambiguous. Trimming shortened V by 2 bases and J by 8 bases, and 12 bases separated the two germline ends. The CDR3 runs 14 residues. The germline CDR1 and CDR2 sequences are LNHDA and SQIVND (reference sequence). In nucleotides, the CDR3 is TGTGCCAGTAGTATACGAGGGATGGGCGAAAAACTGTTTTTT. It specifies CASSIRGMGEKLFF.

In this sample, this clone turned up a few times. The chain joins TRBV25-1 to TRBJ1-1, with D perhaps matching TRBD1 (5 bases). Germline V gene sequence: CDR1 MGHDK, CDR2 SYGVNS. The CDR3 has 12 residues. The germline V and J ends were trimmed by 7 bases and 4 bases, with 10 bases remaining between them. The DNA of the CDR3 is TGTGCCAGCACCCCCGGGGGCACTGAAGCTTTCTTT. Its protein product is CASTPGGTEAFF. The variable domain in full, with the rest retrieved from reference TRBV25-1 and TRBJ1-1, is EADIYQTPRYLVIGTGKKITLECSQTMGHDKMYWYQQDPGMELHLIHYSYGVNSTEKGDLSSESTVSRIRTEHFPLTLESARPSHTSQYLCASTPGGTEAFFGQGTRLTVV.

The gene calls are TRBV7-9 and TRBJ2-7, with 11 nucleotides matching TRBD2. J gave up 6 bases and V 5 bases, and 3 bases lay outside the gene matches. The CDR3 consists of 13 residues. Germline loops: CDR1 SEHNR, CDR2 FQNEAQ (reference sequence). The CDR3 DNA is TGTGCCAGCAGCCTCCTAGCGGGGGGCGAGCAGTACTTC. Amino acids: CASSLLAGGEQYF.

V is TRBV10-3 and J is TRBJ1-6; 9 bases fit TRBD1. The CDR3 runs 14 residues. The germline V gene has CDR1 ENHRY and CDR2 SYGVKD. V dropped 9 bases and J dropped 7; count of bases not matched to a gene: 7. The CDR3 DNA follows: TGTGCCATAAGGGACAGGGCCGCAAATTCACCCCTCCACTTT. It encodes CAIRDRAANSPLHF.

The V call is TRBV3-1 (or the pseudogene TRBV3-2), the J call TRBJ1-5, with D unclear. V lost 0 bases, J lost 11 bases, and 11 bases lay in between. CDR1 LGHDT and CDR2 YNNKEL come from the germline V gene (reference sequence). The length of the CDR3 is 13 residues. CDR3 in DNA: TGTGCCAGCAGCCAAGACGGTAGACTGGCCCAGCATTTT. Its protein product is CASSQDGRLAQHF.

The rearrangement joins TRBV5-1 to TRBJ2-7; 9 nucleotides agree with TRBD2. The CDR3 spans 14 residues. With V trimmed by 5 bases and J by 2 bases, 5 bases remained unmatched. Germline CDR1 reads SGHRS; CDR2 reads YFSETQ. In DNA form, the CDR3 reads TGCGCCAGCAGTTCCGCTAGCGGGACCTACGAGCAGTACTTC. Its translation: CASSSASGTYEQYF.

V and J are TRBV28 and TRBJ2-2; TRBD1 might be the D (6 bases). Trimming shortened V by 4 bases and J by 6 bases, and 15 bases separated the two germline ends. Germline V gene sequence: CDR1 MDHEN, CDR2 SYDVKM. The CDR3 covers 15 residues. This CDR3 is CASSSFSTGAGELFF. For the CDR3, the DNA is TGTGCCAGCAGTTCCTTTTCGACAGGAGCCGGGGAGCTGTTTTTT.

The chain has TRBV29-1 and TRBJ2-7; 8 bases are shared with TRBD1. In germline, CDR1 is SQVTM, CDR2 ANQGSEA. The J segment lost 6 bases and the V segment lost 4 bases, leaving 2 bases of the junction unmatched. The CDR3 runs 11 residues. The CDR3 DNA reads as TGCAGCGTTGGGACAGGGCGCGAGCAGTACTTC. As protein: CSVGTGREQYF.

The chain joins TRBV19 to TRBJ2-5; 8 bases map to TRBD2. The trim removed 9 bases at V and 5 bases at J, leaving 11 bases unmatched. Germline CDR1 LNHDA, CDR2 SQIVND (reference sequence). The CDR3 is made up of 14 amino acids. As DNA, the CDR3 is TGTGCCAGCGGGGGAAGCGGGAGAGTTGAGACCCAGTACTTC. Protein product: CASGGSGRVETQYF. Based on the CDR3 plus reference TRBV19 and TRBJ2-5, the full variable domain is DGGITQSPKYLFRKEGQNVTLSCEQNLNHDAMYWYRQDPGQGLRLIYYSQIVNDFQKGDIAEGYSVSREKKESFPLTVTSAQKNPTAFYLCASGGSGRVETQYFGPGTRLLVL.